This TCR beta chain was sequenced in a study of T cells expressing NK-cell markers. About the study: Cells sorted as CD3+CD56+NKG2C+, CD3+CD56+NKG2C- and CD3+CD56-NKG2C+ T cells supplied the TCR beta repertoires. Most of the eight sequenced donors were HCMV-seropositive; one was seronegative.

Notes on the study in general: The CD3+CD56-NKG2C+ fraction was also led by these clonotypes in a handful of donors.

Turning to this clonotype: What it binds is unknown.

Scientists made TCR beta cDNA using 5'RACE template switching with UMIs. TCRdb derives one entry per CDR3 protein from the 5' RACE reads, leaving out DNA. The sample has about 440,000 distinct CDR3 sequences, and its top ten clones hold roughly 8%. The CDR3 has 17 residues. Germline lookup yields CDR1 MNHEY and CDR2 SVGEGT. The clonotype originates from a woman aged 18 to 75 in good health. The chain employs TRBV6-2 or TRBV6-3 and TRBJ2-1; TCRdb outputs TRBD1, but without DNA this stays unchecked. The source material was blood T cells: a sorted CD56 or NKG2C T cell subset, CD4+ or CD8+ T cells, or bulk PBMC T cells (not recorded which). CDR3 sequence reads: CASSYSPTSGIYNEQFF.